The present T cell receptor (beta chain) was sequenced within a study of tumor-infiltrating lymphocytes in localized non-small cell lung cancer (dated by TCRdb to the early 2020s). Study-level background: Patients whose samples were collected after neoadjuvant chemotherapy, as well as both smokers and never-smokers and several histologies, were included in the cohort. In total, the ICON cohort consisted of fewer than 180 surgical patients with localized non-small cell lung cancer who had their tumors resected. The same patients underwent several integrated assays, with TCR sequencing performed together with flow cytometry, multiplex immunofluorescence, RNA-seq, exome sequencing and proteomics. For under 65 patients, immunoSEQ T-cell fraction was compared between paired tumor and uninvolved lung. Each patient contributed resected tumor tissue and uninvolved lung tissue from the same patient, described as non-adjacent to the tumor. The investigation overall reported the following: TCR-derived T-cell fraction did not differ between the flow cytometry-defined immunotypes IM1 (good prognosis) and IM2 (poor prognosis). Consistent with immunofluorescence CD3 counts, TCRbeta sequencing supported greater T cell infiltration in tumors than in uninvolved lung tissue. Assay coverage varied across patients depending on available tissue quantity, so only a subset of the cohort had TCR sequencing. Because different pieces of the same tissue were used for different assays, technical variation could not be separated from intratumor heterogeneity.

ICON enrollment began in the first half of 2016, and the last patient was enrolled in September 2018. Fresh tumor and matched uninvolved tissue for in-depth immune analyses, including TCR sequencing, were collected from a subcohort of fewer than 95 patients. No cell sorting was done, and TCR sequencing was instead run on DNA isolated from bulk tissue. The T-cell fraction in tumor and uninvolved lung tissue was obtained from TCR sequencing using the immunoSEQ assay. Per the source publication's procedure: In the survival analysis, patients were divided into a high T-cell fraction group (upper tertile) and a low T-cell fraction group (lower two tertiles), and the two groups were compared using a log-rank test. A signed-rank test was used to check for differences in T-cell fraction between paired tumor and uninvolved lung. TCRdb carries this immuneACCESS record with in-frame sequences only. Its versions omit some clonotypes, under half of them owing to an unresolved V gene in the studies checked, with the rest unexplained. V, J and clone size were drawn from that table, and D and trimming were deduced from the DNA. This sample holds about 13,000 clones; 74% were observed only once. 14% of the sample goes to the ten largest clones.

The CDR3 goes from the cysteine to the phenylalanine over 13 residues. Only the CDR3 portion is preserved as DNA: 39 bases, with reading frame beginning at the first base. The V end loses 5 bases and the J end loses 1 base, and a stretch of 9 bases separates them. Per the germline V gene, SGHNT is the CDR1 and YENEEA is the CDR2. On this clone: Its target antigen remains unknown. Base qualities are not provided; no much larger clone lies one nucleotide away.

The TCR originated in a human donor with non-small cell lung cancer. The rearranged chain carries TRBV11-3 and TRBJ2-7, with the D gene call left open. Input material: uninvolved lung tissue not adjacent to the tumor. The DNA reads as follows: TGTGCCAGCAGCCAAACACAATCCTACGAGCAGTACTTC. It is translated as CASSQTQSYEQYF.